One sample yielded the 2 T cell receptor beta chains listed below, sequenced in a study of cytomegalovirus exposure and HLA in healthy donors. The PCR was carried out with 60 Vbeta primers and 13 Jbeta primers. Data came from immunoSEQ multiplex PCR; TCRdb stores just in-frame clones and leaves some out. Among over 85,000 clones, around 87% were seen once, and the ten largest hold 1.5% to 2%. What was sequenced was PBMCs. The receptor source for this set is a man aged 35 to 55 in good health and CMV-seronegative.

CDR3 amino acids: CASSYQGPRQGYTF. In DNA, the CDR3 is TGTGCCAGCAGTTACCAGGGGCCAAGACAAGGATACACCTTC. The chain carries TRBV6-5 and TRBJ1-2; the D gene is possibly TRBD1 (6 bases). Germline CDR1 MNHEY, CDR2 SVGAGI. The V end was cut by 2 bases, the J end by 11 bases, with 18 bases between. The CDR3 contains 14 residues.

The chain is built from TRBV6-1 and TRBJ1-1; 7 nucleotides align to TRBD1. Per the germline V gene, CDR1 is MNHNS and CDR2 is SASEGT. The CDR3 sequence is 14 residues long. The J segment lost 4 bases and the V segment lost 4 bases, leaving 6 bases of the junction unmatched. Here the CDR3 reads CASSGLGGFTEAFF. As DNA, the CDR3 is TGTGCCAGCAGTGGACTAGGGGGCTTCACTGAAGCTTTCTTT.